The text below deals with one TCR beta chain. Its specificity is unknown. This sample is part of a study of cytomegalovirus exposure and HLA in healthy donors. V shed 2 bases and J shed 0 bases, with 10 bases lying between them. Germline CDR1 and CDR2: MDHEN and SYDVKM. The CDR3 consists of 15 residues. Vbeta (60) and Jbeta (13) primers were used in the PCR. The method was immunoSEQ multiplex PCR; TCRdb's version includes in-frame clones alone and lacks a portion of them. This repertoire includes approximately 210,000 clones. Healthy donors of bone marrow made up the group. Study-level points and caveats: It was assumed in the presence/absence analyses that sequencing depth was roughly uniform across donors. Some V segments, TRBV6-2 and TRBV6-3 among them, were indistinguishable and were therefore excluded.

Sequences were obtained from PBMCs. This sequence was found in a woman in her 30s in good health and CMV-seropositive. This chain uses TRBV28 with TRBJ1-2, with D unclear. This CDR3 is CASSLSPLANYGYTF. DNA of the CDR3: TGTGCCAGCAGTTTAAGTCCCTTAGCTAACTATGGCTACACCTTC.